The 25 T cell receptor beta chains below were found in one sample sequenced in a study of blood T cell repertoires in COVID-19. Sequencing was performed with immunoSEQ multiplex PCR; in TCRdb, only in-frame clones are kept and a portion is missing. The table includes roughly 100,000 clones, 80% to 85% detected once. Source material: peripheral blood. The receptors shown here come from a man in his 70s with active or convalescent COVID-19.

The chain employs TRBV27 and TRBJ1-5, with 9 bases lining up with TRBD1. The CDR3 covers 14 residues. In germline, CDR1 is MNHEY, CDR2 SMNVEV (reference sequence). The V and J ends lost 8 bases and 4 bases, in that order; junction bases with no gene match: 6. The CDR3 reads CASGSGTGNQPQHF. CDR3 bases: TGTGCCAGCGGCTCCGGGACAGGGAATCAGCCCCAGCATTTT.

This chain joins TRBV25-1 and TRBJ1-1; possible D gene TRBD1, 6 bases. This CDR3 contains 15 residues. Germline values: CDR1 MGHDK, CDR2 SYGVNS. The V end was cut by 4 bases, the J end by 0 bases, with 12 bases between. The CDR3 sequence is CASSGTVEMNTEAFF. The CDR3 region has the DNA TGTGCCAGCAGTGGGACAGTTGAGATGAACACTGAAGCTTTCTTT. The variable domain in full, with the rest retrieved from reference TRBV25-1 and TRBJ1-1, is EADIYQTPRYLVIGTGKKITLECSQTMGHDKMYWYQQDPGMELHLIHYSYGVNSTEKGDLSSESTVSRIRTEHFPLTLESARPSHTSQYLCASSGTVEMNTEAFFGQGTRLTVV.

In this sample, this clone turned up once. The V call is TRBV3-1 (or the pseudogene TRBV3-2), the J call TRBJ2-2; 7 bases are shared with TRBD1. V gave up 0 bases and J gave up 1 base; unmatched junction bases: 11. Germline CDR1 is LGHDT and CDR2 is YNNKEL (reference sequence). This CDR3 is built from 19 residues. CDR3 coding DNA: TGTGCCAGCAGCCAAGATTTTGACAGGGCAGGGGTGAACACCGGGGAGCTGTTTTTT. Translation: CASSQDFDRAGVNTGELFF.

This rearrangement joins TRBV30 to TRBJ1-4; 8 bases line up with TRBD1. The CDR3 extends over 13 amino acids. Germline V gene sequence: CDR1 GTSNPN, CDR2 SVGIG (reference sequence). With 0 bases clipped from V and 8 bases from J, the junction kept 2 bases outside the gene matches. CDR3 DNA sequence: TGTGCCTGGAGTGTACGGACAGGGGAAAAACTGTTTTTT. Amino acids: CAWSVRTGEKLFF.

This clone was recorded once. The rearrangement links TRBV12-3 or TRBV12-4 to TRBJ2-3, with 7 bases fitting TRBD1. This CDR3 is built from 11 residues. The trim removed 4 bases at V and 10 bases at J, leaving 2 bases unmatched. In DNA form, the CDR3 reads TGTGCCAGCAGTTCACAGGGGCCGCAGTATTTT. Translation gives CASSSQGPQYF.

The chain uses TRBV28 and TRBJ1-4, with 10 bases matching TRBD1. V gave up 8 bases and J gave up 7 bases; unmatched junction bases: 10. The CDR3 consists of 15 residues. Germline V gives CDR1 MDHEN, CDR2 SYDVKM. The CDR3 here is CASRTTGQGIEKLFF. The CDR3, as DNA: TGTGCCAGCCGTACCACGGGACAGGGGATTGAAAAACTGTTTTTT.

V usage is TRBV7-6 and J usage is TRBJ1-3; 10 bases line up with TRBD1. CDR3 length: 16 amino acids. The germline CDR1 and CDR2 sequences are SGHVS and FNYEAQ. The trim removed 5 bases at V and 4 bases at J, leaving 8 bases unmatched. This chain's CDR3 is CASSRGQGLIGNTIYF. The DNA for the CDR3 is TGTGCCAGCAGCCGGGGACAGGGGCTTATCGGAAACACCATATATTTT. Combining the CDR3 with reference TRBV7-6 and TRBJ1-3 gives the whole variable domain GAGVSQSPRYKVTKRGQDVALRCDPISGHVSLYWYRQALGQGPEFLTYFNYEAQQDKSGLPNDRFSAERPEGSISTLTIQRTEQRDSAMYRCASSRGQGLIGNTIYFGEGSWLTVV.

There are a few counts of this clone. V and J are TRBV6-5 and TRBJ2-7; tentatively, D is TRBD1 (6 bases). V lost 0 bases, J lost 4 bases, and 7 bases lay in between. The CDR3 contains 13 residues. Germline V gives CDR1 MNHEY, CDR2 SVGAGI. CDR3 amino acids: CASSYSQGYEQYF. The CDR3 DNA reads as TGTGCCAGCAGTTACTCCCAGGGGTACGAGCAGTACTTC.

This chain uses TRBV15 with TRBJ2-1; 7 bases are a match to TRBD1. The CDR3 runs 13 residues. V shed 3 bases, J shed 9 bases, and the junction held 5 bases outside the gene matches. Looked up from germline, CDR1 is LNHNV and CDR2 is YYDKDF (reference sequence). CDR3 DNA sequence: TGTGCCACCAGCAGTGACAGACAGGGTGAGCAGTTCTTC. It is translated as CATSSDRQGEQFF. Full variable domain (outside the CDR3, taken from reference TRBV15 and TRBJ2-1): DAMVIQNPRYQVTQFGKPVTLSCSQTLNHNVMYWYQQKSSQAPKLLFHYYDKDFNNEADTPDNFQSRRPNTSFCFLDIRSPGLGDTAMYLCATSSDRQGEQFFGPGTRLTVL.

This clone was picked up one time. The chain has TRBV30 and TRBJ1-2, with a tentative D call TRBD1 (6 bases). The V end was cut by 5 bases, the J end by 7 bases, with 14 bases between. Germline CDR1 and CDR2: GTSNPN and SVGIG (reference sequence). The CDR3 is 12 residues long. CDR3 coding DNA: TGTGCCTGGGGACAGACTGGTGGTGGCTACACCTTC. Translated: CAWGQTGGGYTF.

Written as DNA, the CDR3 is TGTGCCAGCAGCTCAGGGAATTCACCCCTCCACTTT. As protein: CASSSGNSPLHF. The genes are TRBV11-2 and TRBJ1-6; the D gene is possibly TRBD1 (5 bases). From germline, CDR1 is SGHAT and CDR2 FQNNGV. The CDR3 contains 12 residues. The V end was cut by 4 bases, the J end by 7 bases, with 5 bases between.

J is TRBJ1-3 and V is TRBV3-1 (or the pseudogene TRBV3-2); no reliable D call. The ends were cut back, 1 base at V and 4 bases at J, with 5 bases in the middle. This CDR3 has 13 amino acids. Germline V lookup: CDR1 LGHDT, CDR2 YNNKEL (reference sequence). Here the CDR3 DNA reads TGTGCCAGCAGCCAAGGTCCGGGAAACACCATATATTTT. It codes for CASSQGPGNTIYF.

The rearrangement joins TRBV9 to TRBJ2-7, with D maybe TRBD1 (6 bases). The CDR3 is 15 residues long. V was cut by 0 bases and J by 2 bases, with 12 bases left in between. CDR1 and CDR2 from the germline V gene are SGDLS and YYNGEE. The CDR3 region has the DNA TGTGCCAGCAGCGTAGACCAGGGGCCGACCTACGAGCAGTACTTC. Its protein product is CASSVDQGPTYEQYF.

The chain couples TRBV4-1 to TRBJ2-7, with D maybe TRBD1 (6 bases). CDR1 is MGHRA, CDR2 YSYEKL, per germline. The V end was cut by 1 base, the J end by 4 bases, with 14 bases between. This CDR3 contains 15 residues. The CDR3 DNA sequence: TGCGCCAGCAGCCAAGGACCACAGGGATATTACGAGCAGTACTTC. It translates to CASSQGPQGYYEQYF.

V and J are TRBV30 and TRBJ1-5; 11 bases line up with TRBD1. The germline V gene has CDR1 GTSNPN and CDR2 SVGIG (reference sequence). There are 12 residues in the CDR3. J was trimmed by 6 bases and V by 8 bases; bases with no gene match: 3. CDR3 amino acids: CAGGTGGQPQHF. The CDR3 nucleotides are TGTGCCGGGGGGACAGGGGGTCAGCCCCAGCATTTT. Together with reference TRBV30 and TRBJ1-5, the CDR3 gives the full variable domain: SQTIHQWPATLVQPVGSPLSLECTVEGTSNPNLYWYRQAAGRGLQLLFYSVGIGQISSEVPQNLSASRPQDRQFILSSKKLLLSDSGFYLCAGGTGGQPQHFGDGTRLSIL.

V is TRBV2 and J is TRBJ2-1; a possible D gene is TRBD1 (5 bases). CDR1 is SNHLY and CDR2 is FYNNEI in the germline V gene. V was pared by 0 bases and J by 8 bases, with 8 bases between. This CDR3 region has 13 residues. CDR3 DNA sequence: TGTGCCAGCAGTGAAGCGGGGCACCATGAGCAGTTCTTC. Amino acid sequence: CASSEAGHHEQFF.

The rearrangement uses TRBV3-1 (or the pseudogene TRBV3-2) and TRBJ2-1; D remains ambiguous. V was cut by 3 bases and J by 6 bases, with 9 bases left in between. CDR3 length: 13 amino acids. Germline CDR1 is LGHDT and CDR2 is YNNKEL (reference sequence). DNA of the CDR3: TGTGCCAGCAGCCAGCTTGCGGTCAATGAGCAGTTCTTC. It yields the protein CASSQLAVNEQFF.

The chain is built from TRBV4-2 and TRBJ2-1, with TRBD2 matching over 9 bases. Germline V gene sequence: CDR1 LGHNA, CDR2 YNFKEQ. J was trimmed by 5 bases and V by 0 bases; bases with no gene match: 8. The CDR3 is made up of 17 amino acids. The CDR3 DNA reads TGTGCCAGCAGCCAAGACCCCGGAGCGGGAGGCGACAATGAGCAGTTCTTC. Protein sequence: CASSQDPGAGGDNEQFF.

This clone was found once. This chain links TRBV27 with TRBJ2-2; 10 bases align to TRBD1. Germline CDR1 and CDR2: MNHEY and SMNVEV (reference sequence). The CDR3 has 16 amino acids. Germline trimming cut 4 bases from V and 6 bases from J; bases unmatched to any gene: 8. CDR3 region: CASSWTGGNRAGELFF. DNA of the CDR3: TGTGCCAGCAGTTGGACAGGGGGTAATAGAGCCGGGGAGCTGTTTTTT.

This rearrangement joins TRBV6-2 or TRBV6-3 to TRBJ2-7; D remains ambiguous. The V gene lost 6 bases and the J gene lost 3 bases, with 9 bases spanning the gap. Germline lookup yields CDR1 MNHEY and CDR2 SVGEGT. This CDR3 is built from 12 residues. The CDR3 bases are TGTGCCAGCAGCAAATACAGCTACGAGCAGTACTTC. Protein: CASSKYSYEQYF.

Only one count was recorded for this clone. The J gene is TRBJ2-1, the V gene TRBV6-2 or TRBV6-3; 8 bases match TRBD1. V shed 4 bases, J shed 8 bases, and the junction held 7 bases outside the gene matches. The germline V gene has CDR1 MNHEY and CDR2 SVGEGT. The CDR3 runs to 14 residues. The CDR3 reads CASSFQGAEDEQFF. The DNA of the CDR3 is TGTGCCAGCAGTTTTCAGGGGGCTGAGGATGAGCAGTTCTTC.

The sample holds a few counts of this clone. V usage is TRBV15 and J usage is TRBJ1-2; a possible D gene is TRBD1 (5 bases). CDR3 size: 14 residues. The germline V gene encodes CDR1 LNHNV and CDR2 YYDKDF (reference sequence). V lost 4 bases, J lost 4 bases, and 13 bases lay in between. CDR3 in DNA: TGTGCCACCAGCAAAGAGGGGAGCTTCTATGGCTACACCTTC. Protein: CATSKEGSFYGYTF.

This clone has only one observation. This chain links TRBV4-1 with TRBJ1-1; 7 positions match TRBD1. CDR1 and CDR2 (germline): MGHRA, YSYEKL. V dropped 7 bases and J dropped 0; count of bases not matched to a gene: 11. The CDR3 loop spans 16 amino acids. CDR3: CASTISPGTVNTEAFF. For the CDR3, the DNA is TGCGCCAGCACTATTTCACCCGGGACAGTGAACACTGAAGCTTTCTTT.

The rearrangement joins TRBV6-9 to TRBJ2-3; 11 nucleotides agree with TRBD2. CDR1 MNHGY and CDR2 SVAAGI come from the germline V gene. Losses at the gene ends were 6 bases for V and 5 bases for J; bases not matched to a gene: 16. The CDR3 length is 18 residues. CDR3 nucleotides: TGTGCCAGCAGCCCCCGACTAGCGGGGCCGGGCATGGGAGATACGCAGTATTTT. This sequence encodes CASSPRLAGPGMGDTQYF.

This chain connects TRBV6-6 to TRBJ2-4; D is possibly TRBD1 (6 bases). Germline V gene data show CDR1 as MNHNY and CDR2 as SVGAGI (reference sequence). The CDR3 has 17 amino acids. V gave up 6 bases and J gave up 0 bases, with 18 bases separating them. CDR3 coding DNA: TGTGCCAGCAGACGAGGACCAGGGGTCTTAGCCAAAAACATTCAGTACTTC. Its protein product is CASRRGPGVLAKNIQYF.